Detailed here is one T cell receptor (beta chain). The antigen is not known. V lost 6 bases to trimming and J lost 0 bases, with 11 bases between them. This CDR3 spans 14 amino acids. The V gene's germline CDR1 is SGHTA and CDR2 FQGTGA. The data were taken from a study of post-analysis software for immune sequencing data. Turning to the study itself: As for disease course, relapsing-remitting, secondary progressive and progressive-relapsing multiple sclerosis were all included.

Study-level results: Significantly lower normalized Chao1 diversity was found in patients with multiple sclerosis relative to controls. Included in a set of about 5 TRBV segments more frequent in patients than controls were TRBV5-6, TRBV5-1 and TRBV20-1. Strong co-clustering by F measure was evident for samples that had been prepared in the same batch.

Prepared TCR beta cDNA libraries contained unique molecular identifiers. TCRdb reprocessed the PCR reads with MiXCR, giving one entry per CDR3 protein. The sample holds some 240,000 distinct CDR3 sequences, 36% seen once. The source of this sequence is a girl aged 5-17 years with multiple sclerosis. The sequenced sample consisted of blood. V and J are TRBV7-3 and TRBJ1-2; TRBD1 might be the D (5 bases). The CDR3 protein is CASSPRGANYGYTF. The DNA of the CDR3 is TGTGCCAGCAGTCCCCGGGGGGCTAACTATGGCTACACCTTC.